This entry features one T cell receptor beta chain sequence. This specimen belongs to a study of blood T cell repertoires in COVID-19. Assay used: immunoSEQ multiplex PCR; TCRdb lists only in-frame clones, some missing. The sample comprises fewer than 350,000 clones, approximately 90% of which are singletons, and about 4.6% rests with the top ten. With 4 bases removed from V and 3 bases from J, the gap between germline ends came to 8 bases. The germline V gene has CDR1 SGDLS and CDR2 YYNGEE. The CDR3 is 12 residues long. This sequence originates from a man aged 35-49 years with acute or convalescent COVID-19. Sequencing was done on a sample of peripheral blood. The chain links TRBV9 to TRBJ2-7; D gene uncertain. The CDR3 bases are TGTGCCAGCAGCCCGAGTGACTACGAGCAGTACTTC. The encoded protein is CASSPSDYEQYF.